These 18 T cell receptor beta chains were all obtained from the same sample, sequenced in a study of T cells in Graves' hyperthyroidism and ophthalmopathy. RNA transcripts gave rise to amplified TCR beta CDR3 regions. A set of HTBI primers served as the primers for a first-round RT-PCR of the TCR CDR3. TCRdb independently ran MiXCR on the multiplex PCR reads; one entry per CDR3 protein. The sample carries more than 500,000 distinct CDR3 sequences, approximately 15% recorded once. Sequenced material: blood. All receptors come from a woman in her forties with Graves' hyperthyroidism.

This clonotype was observed many times. The rearrangement links TRBV12-3 or TRBV12-4 to TRBJ2-3; TRBD1 might be the D (6 bases). The length of the CDR3 is 16 residues. Trimming pared 0 bases from V and 3 bases from J, leaving 13 bases between. CDR3 amino acids: CASSLALQGGTDTQYF. The CDR3 DNA follows: TGTGCCAGCAGTTTAGCCCTACAGGGTGGGACAGATACGCAGTATTTT.

This clonotype was seen at least ten times. The chain combines TRBV28 with TRBJ1-1; weak D call: TRBD1 (6 bases). The CDR3 spans 13 residues. V lost 6 bases to trimming and J lost 11 bases, with 19 bases between them. The germline gives CDR1 MDHEN, CDR2 SYDVKM. CDR3 protein: CASSPGGRTVAFF. The CDR3, as DNA: TGTGCCAGCAGCCCCGGGGGGCGCACGGTTGCTTTCTTT.

This clonotype has at least ten counts. The gene calls are TRBV2 and TRBJ2-5; 11 bases fit TRBD2. CDR1 and CDR2 from the germline V gene are SNHLY and FYNNEI. The CDR3 runs 14 residues. V was pared by 4 bases and J by 5 bases, with 3 bases of the junction left unmatched. CDR3 coding DNA: TGTGCCAGCAGTGTTGCTAGCGGGAGGGAGACCCAGTACTTC. It codes for CASSVASGRETQYF.

This clonotype was found many times. The chain couples TRBV2 to TRBJ2-4; TRBD2 matches 8 bases. The length of the CDR3 is 14 residues. Germline CDR1 is SNHLY and CDR2 is FYNNEI. With 4 bases clipped from V and 1 base from J, the junction kept 0 bases outside the gene matches. The CDR3 reads CASSGGRAKNIQYF. CDR3 in DNA: TGTGCCAGCAGTGGCGGGAGGGCCAAAAACATTCAGTACTTC.

The V call is TRBV19, the J call TRBJ2-4, with D perhaps matching TRBD1 (5 bases). Germline V gene sequence: CDR1 LNHDA, CDR2 SQIVND (reference sequence). Trimming removed 3 bases from V and 3 bases from J, with 12 bases in between. This CDR3 region has 15 residues. The CDR3 DNA sequence: TGTGCCAGTAGTATGACTGTCCAGGGCAAAAACATTCAGTACTTC. This sequence encodes CASSMTVQGKNIQYF.

This clonotype has at least ten counts. The chain couples TRBV30 to TRBJ1-5; D ambiguous. CDR1 and CDR2 (germline): GTSNPN, SVGIG (reference sequence). Trimming took 0 bases from V and 6 from J, leaving 9 bases between them. This CDR3 is 13 amino acids long. CDR3 region: CAWSVEGSQPQHF. The CDR3 DNA is TGTGCCTGGAGTGTAGAAGGGAGTCAGCCCCAGCATTTT.

This clonotype was counted many times. V and J are TRBV6-1 and TRBJ2-1; the D is unclear. CDR1 and CDR2 from the germline V gene are MNHNS and SASEGT. V lost 5 bases and J 5 bases, leaving 16 bases between the germline ends. This CDR3 contains 15 residues. Written as DNA, the CDR3 is TGTGCCAGCAGTTATGGCCAGGTCCTTGACAATGAGCAGTTCTTC. This sequence encodes CASSYGQVLDNEQFF.

This clonotype was recorded a few times. This is likely a read error, given that the CDR3 carries no conserved phenylalanine or tryptophan at its end. The chain recombines TRBV20-1 with TRBJ1-2, with TRBD1 matching over 7 bases. V shed 3 bases and J 0 bases; nucleotides not matched to a gene: 4. Germline V gene sequence: CDR1 DFQATT, CDR2 SNEGSKA (reference sequence). The CDR3 spans 14 residues. As DNA, the CDR3 is TGCAGTGCTAGGGATGACAGGGCTAACTATGGCTACACCTTA. It encodes CSARDDRANYGYTL.

In this sample, this clonotype turned up a few times. This chain uses TRBV29-1 with TRBJ1-4, with D hard to call. The CDR3 runs to 14 residues. From germline, CDR1 is SQVTM and CDR2 ANQGSEA. Deletions cut 0 bases from V and 7 bases from J, with 12 bases between. The CDR3 is CSVEEGMDGEKLFF. CDR3 coding DNA: TGCAGCGTTGAAGAGGGGATGGACGGTGAAAAACTGTTTTTT.

This clonotype was detected only a few times. The rearrangement links TRBV20-1 to TRBJ1-1; possible D gene TRBD1, 6 bases. The CDR3 is 14 amino acids. V shed 3 bases and J shed 3 bases, with 14 bases lying between them. Germline V gene sequence: CDR1 DFQATT, CDR2 SNEGSKA (reference sequence). The chain's CDR3 is CSARLGAQDTEAFF. The DNA of the CDR3 is TGCAGTGCTAGGTTGGGGGCGCAGGACACTGAAGCTTTCTTT.

The V gene is TRBV4-1, the J gene TRBJ2-7; no clear D. There are 16 residues in the CDR3. The germline V gene encodes CDR1 MGHRA and CDR2 YSYEKL. Trimming left V 1 base short and J 3 bases short, with 16 bases between. Written as DNA, the CDR3 is TGCGCCAGCAGCCAAGTTCTAATAGTAGACAACTACGAGCAGTACTTC. Protein product: CASSQVLIVDNYEQYF.

The rearrangement uses TRBV29-1 and TRBJ2-1, with 9 positions matching TRBD2. The CDR3 is 17 residues long. V shed 4 bases and J 0 bases; nucleotides not matched to a gene: 10. CDR1 is SQVTM and CDR2 is ANQGSEA in the germline V gene. The CDR3 loop reads CSVVMAWREGSYNEQFF. CDR3 in DNA: TGCAGCGTTGTGATGGCGTGGCGGGAGGGCTCCTACAATGAGCAGTTCTTC.

This clonotype was counted a few times. The chain couples TRBV2 to TRBJ2-7; D may be TRBD2 (6 bases). V lost 5 bases and J lost 8, with 19 bases in between. The germline CDR1 and CDR2 sequences are SNHLY and FYNNEI. This CDR3 comprises 14 residues. DNA of the CDR3: TGTGCCAGCAGTTCCCCCGGGACTGTATACAAGCAGTACTTC. This encodes CASSSPGTVYKQYF. The whole variable domain, remainder taken from reference TRBV2 and TRBJ2-7, is EPEVTQTPSHQVTQMGQEVILRCVPISNHLYFYWYRQILGQKVEFLVSFYNNEISEKSEIFDDQFSVERPDGSNFTLKIRSTKLEDSAMYFCASSSPGTVYKQYFGPGTRLTVT.

In this sample, this clonotype turned up a few times. The rearrangement uses TRBV6-1 and TRBJ2-7; perhaps TRBD1 as D (6 bases). Trimming removed 3 bases at V and 0 bases at J, with 12 bases between. The CDR3 sequence is 15 residues long. Germline V gene lookup returns CDR1 MNHNS and CDR2 SASEGT. In DNA, the CDR3 is TGTGCCAGCAGTGAGGCGGACAGAGCCTCCTACGAGCAGTACTTC. The encoded protein is CASSEADRASYEQYF.

This clonotype was observed many times. The V call is TRBV7-9, the J call TRBJ2-7, with D perhaps TRBD1 (5 bases). Germline loops: CDR1 SEHNR, CDR2 FQNEAQ (reference sequence). The CDR3 totals 15 residues. Trimming removed 4 bases from V and 0 bases from J, with 13 bases in between. The CDR3 region has the DNA TGTGCCAGCAGCTATGGGGCCAACCCCTCCTACGAGCAGTACTTC. It specifies CASSYGANPSYEQYF.

This rearrangement joins TRBV4-1 to TRBJ2-3, with 7 bases aligning to TRBD2. With V trimmed by 2 bases and J by 0 bases, 8 bases remained unmatched. The CDR3 is made up of 17 amino acids. The germline V gene has CDR1 MGHRA and CDR2 YSYEKL. This chain's CDR3 is CASSQIPPAGSTDTQYF. CDR3 bases: TGCGCCAGCAGCCAAATTCCCCCAGCGGGAAGCACAGATACGCAGTATTTT.

The table lists this clonotype with many counts. The V and J genes are TRBV12-3 or TRBV12-4 and TRBJ1-3; TRBD1 matches 7 bases. The CDR3 has 15 amino acids. Trimming at V came to 7 bases and at J to 7 bases, leaving 13 bases not matched to a gene. Here the CDR3 reads CASIEGALRSNTIYF. The CDR3 DNA follows: TGTGCCAGCATTGAGGGGGCGTTAAGAAGTAACACCATATATTTT.

This clonotype has just a few counts. The chain has TRBV29-1 and TRBJ1-1; 7 nucleotides match TRBD1. The CDR3 contains 14 residues. CDR1 and CDR2 (germline): SQVTM, ANQGSEA. V was pared by 4 bases and J by 4 bases, with 9 bases of the junction left unmatched. Here the CDR3 reads CSVVSNRGGTEAFF. The CDR3 DNA reads as TGCAGCGTTGTTTCGAACAGGGGTGGCACTGAAGCTTTCTTT.